This TCR beta chain was identified in a study of T cell responses to AZD1222 COVID-19 vaccine. Study summary: Second doses at about 4 or about 12 weeks were pooled. Overall study findings and caveats: Vaccine-related CD4 TCRs covered spike, predominating at 160-218 and 743-854. Females outnumbered males among donors, who were mostly white British; clonal diversity was possibly underestimated. Researchers took repertoire samples only after the peak T cell response had come.

About this clone: What it binds is not known.

Germline CDR1 reads MNHEY; CDR2 reads SVGEGT. With 7 bases clipped from V and 4 bases from J, the junction kept 9 bases outside the gene matches. The CDR3 totals 14 residues. Sequenced by immunoSEQ multiplex PCR; TCRdb stores in-frame clones only, minus some. The sample lists fewer than 200,000 clones; almost 90% were seen once. The receptor comes from an adult in good health. This sequence joins TRBV6-2 or TRBV6-3 and TRBJ1-2, with 7 bases fitting TRBD1. The sequencing used peripheral blood, collected on day 0 of AZD1222 vaccination. CDR3 sequence reads: CASTPGGQSYGYTF. The CDR3 region has the DNA TGTGCCAGCACCCCAGGGGGACAGAGCTATGGCTACACCTTC.